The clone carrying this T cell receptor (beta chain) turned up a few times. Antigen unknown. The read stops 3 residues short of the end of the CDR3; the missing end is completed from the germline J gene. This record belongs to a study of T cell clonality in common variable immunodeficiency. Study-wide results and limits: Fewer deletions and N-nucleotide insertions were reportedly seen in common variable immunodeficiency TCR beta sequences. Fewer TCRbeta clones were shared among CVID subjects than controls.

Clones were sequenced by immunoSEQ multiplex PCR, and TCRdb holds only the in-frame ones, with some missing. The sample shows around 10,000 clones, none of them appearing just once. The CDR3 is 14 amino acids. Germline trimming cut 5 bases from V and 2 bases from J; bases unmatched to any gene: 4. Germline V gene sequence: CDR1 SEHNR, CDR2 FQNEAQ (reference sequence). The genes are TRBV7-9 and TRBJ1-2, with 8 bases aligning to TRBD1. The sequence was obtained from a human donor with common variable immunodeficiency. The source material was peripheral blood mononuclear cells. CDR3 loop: CASSPGQGNYGYTF. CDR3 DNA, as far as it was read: TGTGCCAGCAGCCCCGGACAGGGCAACTATGGC.